This T cell receptor beta chain was found in a study of T cell responses to AZD1222 COVID-19 vaccine. Study conclusions and caveats: Reportedly, nearly half the spike-specific TCRs target unmutated variant regions.

Per germline, CDR1 SGDLS and CDR2 YYNGEE. The CDR3 consists of 16 residues. Trimming left V 0 bases short and J 1 base short, with 12 bases between. Regarding this clone: Antigen: not known.

The protocol was immunoSEQ multiplex PCR, while the TCRdb copy is restricted to in-frame clones and leaves out a portion. The sample carries tens of thousands of clones, 80% to 90% recorded once. This chain connects TRBV9 to TRBJ2-3, with D perhaps matching TRBD1 or TRBD2 (6 bases each). Source: peripheral blood, taken 28 days after the second AZD1222 dose. The clonotype was recovered from an adult who received the AZD1222 COVID-19 vaccine. The CDR3 protein is CASSVGGAARTDTQYF. The DNA of the CDR3 is TGTGCCAGCAGCGTAGGGGGGGCGGCCCGCACAGATACGCAGTATTTT.